The entry below gives a single T cell receptor beta chain sequence along with its context. Its antigen is unknown. This sample includes further DNA sequences coding for the same CDR3. Losses at the gene ends were 3 bases for V and 1 base for J; bases not matched to a gene: 3. Germline CDR1 reads SEHNR; CDR2 reads FQNEAQ (reference sequence). The CDR3 is made up of 15 amino acids. TCRdb's table, derived via immunoSEQ multiplex PCR, lists solely in-frame clones and lacks some. The sample lists just over 2,000,000 clones, approximately 94% occurring once. The data are from a study of shared clonotypes between healthy human individuals. Whole-study findings and limits: Depth was large, yet rarefaction showed that sorted-subset sequencing was incomplete. The sampled material consisted only of blood, and tissue repertoires are likely to differ.

CD45RO negativity and positive selection for CCR7 defined naive CD8 cells, a population that excluded terminally differentiated effector memory CD45RA+ cells. The gene calls are TRBV7-9 and TRBJ1-2; 9 nucleotides align to TRBD1. The receptor was derived from a young man in good health. Sequencing input: naive CD8+ T cells sorted from blood. Here the CDR3 reads CASSLGTGSNYGYTF. The DNA of the CDR3 is TGTGCCAGCAGCTTGGGGACAGGGAGTAACTATGGCTACACCTTC.